This T cell receptor beta chain derives from a study of cytomegalovirus exposure and HLA in healthy donors listed by TCRdb under 2017. Turning to the overall study: An earlier analysis of several hundred of the donors reported approximately 290 Gb of sequence data and some 120 million unique TCR beta sequences from approximately 180 million T cells. An early release covering 550 to 700 HLA-typed donors comprised 250 to 350 gigabases of sequencing data and 65 million to 100 million unique TCR sequences. Of the 300 to 450 genotyped donors, 81% were placed in the genetic ancestry cluster associated with self-reported Caucasian donors. The study was designed to test whether signatures of past pathogen exposure could be identified by cataloging public T cell receptors. The study profiled the T cell repertoires of 666 subjects by immunosequencing and related them to cytomegalovirus serostatus. Besides the first cohort of roughly 640 subjects, a separate validation cohort made up of 120 different subjects was used. High-throughput TCR immunosequencing, statistical association of individual TCRs with disease status, and machine learning were combined to predict cytomegalovirus infection status. A later analysis re-analyzed previously published TCR beta repertoires from about 600 donors and added high-resolution HLA genotyping to study TCR occurrence patterns. Rather than drawing on any new phenotypic data, the later analysis identified candidate immune exposures from TCR beta sequences and the way those sequences occurred across donors. An earlier analysis of several hundred of the donors applied high-throughput TCR beta sequencing to assess whether each TCR beta V gene segment acted as functional or pseudogenic. Donor age, sex, ethnicity and CMV serostatus were collected together with the repertoire data. In a later genetic analysis, genome-wide SNP genotypes for about three fifths of the roughly 670 donors were used, and that subset was treated as a discovery cohort. Every discovery cohort repertoire had been produced on one sequencing platform. HLA typing covered class I and class II loci at four-digit resolution. The number of typed donors differed by locus: about 620-640 for A, B, C, DRB1 and DQB1; some 500 for DQA1; approximately 610 for DPA1; and approximately 450 for DPB1. A handful of DR-DQ haplotypes were handled as single units for association and clustering because linkage in the cohort was strong. On average, 235,054 unique TCR beta nucleotide sequences were sequenced per donor among some 420 genotyped donors of the cohort, with about 19% of those sequences being non-productive.

Overall study results and their limits: In an earlier analysis of more than 500 of the donors, most TCR beta V segments appeared in productive rearrangements about 87% or about 30% of the time, broadly matching IMGT annotations. Specific HLA alleles were associated with 15,000 to 20,000 TCR beta sequences at a false discovery rate of 0.05 in a later analysis. It was suggested by the authors that the approach could potentially be generalized to other disease states and immunological phenotypes. Linkage disequilibrium might explain the correlated functional status among segregating V segments, but an unknown experimental factor could not be excluded. A later analysis found that HLA-associated TCR beta chains were more clonally expanded and had lower generation probabilities than equally common non-associated chains. CMV serostatus was the only immune exposure information available for the cohort. A few of the identified cytomegalovirus-associated TCR beta chains were confirmed in vitro to be specific for cytomegalovirus antigens. The earlier analysis of about 600 of the donors excluded some 15 rarely observed V segments, including chromosome 9 orphons, because counts were too low. Because some donors lacked HLA typing at each locus, the association tests relied only on the typed subset. In a later genetic analysis, a missense DCLRE1C variant was associated with V-gene and J-gene trimming of TCR beta chains, and the association was replicated in an independent cohort. In this cohort, only TCR beta chains were sequenced, and detectable features were limited by the absence of alpha or paired-chain data. In a later analysis, TCR association rates were found to vary across HLA loci, with the most associated TCRs seen for DRB1 alleles and the fewest for HLA-C alleles. A further reported finding was that TCR beta sequences accurately predicted the HLA-A and HLA-B alleles for most subjects in the first cohort. Because the 87-base-pair reads could not distinguish some IMGT-functional V segments, including TRBV6-2 and TRBV6-3, those segments were excluded. In a later analysis, several top co-occurrence clusters were reported to appear linked to parvovirus B19, influenza, CMV and Epstein-Barr virus. Cytomegalovirus status was reported to be diagnosed by the classifier with high specificity and sensitivity in both the original and validation cohorts. When HLA alleles, especially DR and DQ, strongly co-occurred, attributing TCR associations to individual alleles was difficult. The presence/absence analyses assumed that sequencing depth was roughly uniform across donors, and that assumption may not be true. A group of highly shared sequence variants was considered likely to be a technical artifact of the sequencing pipeline. Across donors, most TCR sequences were observed very rarely, whereas some public TCRs were present in many individuals. A later analysis found that most CMV-associated TCR beta chains appeared HLA-restricted, with HLA associations seemingly driven largely by CMV exposure. In the study, roughly 160 TCR beta chains were listed as associated with cytomegalovirus. A later genetic analysis reported fewer N-insertions in productive TCRs among donors in an Asian-associated ancestry cluster than the approximately 700-donor mean.

The library was produced with the immunoSEQ multiplex PCR assay. The multiplex PCR relied on a mix of 60 forward primers for TCR Vbeta segments and 13 reverse primers for TCR Jbeta segments. Amplification of the CDR3 region of rearranged TCR beta genes was performed with a multiplex PCR assay on genomic DNA. On the Illumina HiSeq System, the amplified TCR beta libraries were sequenced as 87-base-pair reads. Under the source paper's analysis protocol: In a later analysis, some 80 million unique TCR beta chains were counted across the 500 to 850 repertoires, and around 11 million of these chains were shared by at least two donors. To remove PCR and sequencing errors, raw reads were error-corrected and collapsed into unique sequences using a nearest-neighbor algorithm that merged closely related sequences. Alignment of CDR3 sequences to IMGT reference sequences was used to assign V, D and J gene segments. For a sequence to be retained, at least a six-nucleotide match to both a V gene segment and a J gene segment was required. A rearrangement counted as productive if the CDR3 had no stop codons and remained in frame with V and J, and every other rearrangement counted as non-productive. CDR3 was defined according to IMGT convention as the region running from the second conserved V-encoded cysteine to the conserved J-encoded phenylalanine. The earlier analysis of more than 450 of the donors excluded sequences that lacked an unambiguous match to a single V gene segment. In an earlier analysis of approximately 610 of the donors, V segments were called functional above 56.7% productive rearrangements and were called segregating when the between-donor standard deviation exceeded 5%. To diagnose cytomegalovirus status from the catalog of TCR beta chain sequences, a statistical classification framework was built. V and J gene assignment, in a later analysis, came from comparing TCR nucleotide sequences with IMGT/GENE-DB human TR gene sequences. In a later analysis, CDR3 sequences and most-parsimonious VDJ recombination scenarios were assigned using the TCRdist pipeline. In a later analysis, each TCR beta chain was defined by its CDR3 amino acid sequence together with its V-gene family, and reads lacking a unique V-gene family were excluded. In a later analysis, around 650 highly shared, low-generation-probability nucleotide sequences were removed to address suspected cross-contamination and a sequencing artifact. For each public chain, a later analysis derived a clonal expansion index from normalized ranks of inferred template counts within each repertoire. A later analysis computed generation probabilities with a VDJ recombination model fitted to out-of-frame rearrangements, and checked the results against IGoR. In a later analysis, hypergeometric tests were used to score TCR-TCR, TCR-HLA and TCR-CMV co-occurrence, with a repertoire-size bias correction applied to TCR pairs. A later analysis estimated false discovery rates by permuting HLA or CMV assignments 20 times. In a later analysis, co-occurring TCRs were grouped using DBSCAN, with TCRdist sequence similarity added in when clustering inside HLA-allele-positive subsets. Co-occurrence clustering excluded repertoires with fewer than 30,000 or more than 120,000 public chains, plus five with anomalous nucleotide sharing. The clones in this table, taken by TCRdb from immuneACCESS, are in-frame only. Not every clone is retained; where verified, under half of the shortfall comes from an unresolved V gene, and the cause of the rest is unknown. The DNA was the basis for D and trimming; V, J and clone size are from that table. Recorded for this sample are about 140,000 clones; around 80% of them occurred a single time. The ten largest clones capture approximately 1.5% of the sample.

This clone was detected a few times. Its binding antigen is unknown. No base quality values were provided; no much bigger clone lies one nucleotide off. The germline V gene (reference sequence) specifies SEHNR as CDR1 and FQNEAQ as CDR2. A distance of 13 bases separates the germline ends of V and J, which lose 7 bases and 0 bases respectively. The CDR3 runs 16 residues from the cysteine to the phenylalanine. Just the 48-base CDR3 DNA is kept, in frame starting at base 1. The cohort consisted of 600 to 700 healthy bone marrow donors. Cohort members were all nominally healthy when sampled, although unrecorded immune exposures were likely present. The donor was CMV seropositive and belonged to the group of 250 to 300 seropositive cohort members. A peripheral blood sample was provided by each donor, and peripheral blood mononuclear cells were used for TCR beta sequencing. The Qiagen DNeasy Blood Extraction Kit was used to extract genomic DNA from the blood cell samples.

The V gene is TRBV7-9 and the J gene is TRBJ2-6; a weak D assignment points to TRBD1 (5 bases agree). The sequenced sample was PBMCs. The sequence was collected from a man aged 30-40 years in good health and CMV-seropositive. The sequence in DNA is TGTGCCAGCACCCTCTTAGGGGCCTCTGGGGCCAACGTCCTGACTTTC. It translates as CASTLLGASGANVLTF.